The TCR beta chain under discussion was sequenced for a study of cytomegalovirus exposure and HLA in healthy donors. The PCR contained 60 Vbeta and 13 Jbeta primers. Only in-frame clones appear in the TCRdb table, and some are missing; sequencing was by immunoSEQ multiplex PCR. The sample table includes some 130,000 clones. This CDR3 comprises 10 residues. V lost 5 bases and J 3 bases, leaving 4 bases between the germline ends. CDR1 and CDR2 (germline): SQVTM, ANQGSEA. The TCR sequence derives from an older woman in good health and CMV-seronegative. The sequenced sample consisted of PBMCs. The genes are TRBV29-1 and TRBJ2-5; D is ambiguous. CDR3: CSVNKETQYF. The CDR3 DNA sequence: TGCAGCGTTAATAAAGAGACCCAGTACTTC.